A selection of T cell receptor beta chains follows, all from one sample in a study of T cell changes during pregnancy in multiple sclerosis. Only in-frame clones appear in the TCRdb table, and some are missing; sequencing was by immunoSEQ multiplex PCR. Here the sample spans just over 20,000 clones, around nine tenths being singletons. Source: CD8+ T cells from peripheral blood mononuclear cells, taken in the second trimester of pregnancy. These receptor sequences come from a female donor in good health, enrolled as a control in a pregnancy study. The CDR3 runs from the conserved cysteine through the conserved F or W. The D gene is left open where the match is weak. The size of a clone is reported for some rows only, either as once, few or many, or as a class for expanded clones.

D gene: TRBD2
J gene: TRBJ2-3
clone size: NA
CDR3 length: 18
V gene: TRBV7-9
CDR3 DNA: TGTGCCAGCAGCCAGACTAGCGGGAGGGTCGGGGGCACAGATACGCAGTATTTT
CDR3 protein: CASSQTSGRVGGTDTQYF

D gene: NA
J gene: TRBJ1-5
clone size: NA
CDR3 length: 12
V gene: TRBV15
CDR3 DNA: TGTGCCACCAGCAGCCTCAATCAGCCCCAGCATTTT
CDR3 protein: CATSSLNQPQHF

D gene: NA
J gene: TRBJ2-1
clone size: NA
CDR3 length: 12
V gene: TRBV9
CDR3 DNA: TGTGCCAGCAGCTTCCGTCCCGATGAGCAGTTCTTC
CDR3 protein: CASSFRPDEQFF

D gene: NA
J gene: TRBJ2-7
clone size: NA
CDR3 length: 15
V gene: TRBV28
CDR3 DNA: TGTGCCAGCAGTTTGGGGTACAGGGGAGGCGACGAGCAGTACTTC
CDR3 protein: CASSLGYRGGDEQYF

D gene: NA
J gene: TRBJ1-5
clone size: once
CDR3 length: 14
V gene: TRBV18
CDR3 DNA: TGTGCCAGCTCACCACCGGGGGGTGGGCAGCCCCAGCATTTT
CDR3 protein: CASSPPGGGQPQHF

D gene: NA
J gene: TRBJ2-7
clone size: once
CDR3 length: 13
V gene: TRBV19
CDR3 DNA: TGTGCCAGTAGTCCCTATGACTCCTACGAGCAGTACTTC
CDR3 protein: CASSPYDSYEQYF

D gene: NA
J gene: TRBJ2-7
clone size: NA
CDR3 length: 14
V gene: TRBV18
CDR3 DNA: TGTGCCAGCTCACCACGGGACTTTTCCTACGAGCAGTACTTC
CDR3 protein: CASSPRDFSYEQYF

D gene: TRBD2
J gene: TRBJ2-5
clone size: once
CDR3 length: 16
V gene: TRBV7-3
CDR3 DNA: TGTGCCAGCAGCCCCGGGACTAGCGGCCCTCGAGAGACCCAGTACTTC
CDR3 protein: CASSPGTSGPRETQYF

D gene: TRBD2
J gene: TRBJ2-7
clone size: NA
CDR3 length: 15
V gene: TRBV27
CDR3 DNA: TGTGCCAGCGCCGAACAGCGGGATTCCTCCTACGAGCAGTACTTC
CDR3 protein: CASAEQRDSSYEQYF

D gene: TRBD2
J gene: TRBJ2-1
clone size: NA
CDR3 length: 17
V gene: TRBV9
CDR3 DNA: TGTGCCAGCAGCGCCCCTGTTGCGGGAGAGGTCTACAATGAGCAGTTCTTC
CDR3 protein: CASSAPVAGEVYNEQFF

D gene: NA
J gene: TRBJ2-1
clone size: NA
CDR3 length: 16
V gene: TRBV11-2
CDR3 DNA: TGTGCCAGCAGCCCCCCAGGCGGCTTAGGGGCGAATGAGCAGTTCTTC
CDR3 protein: CASSPPGGLGANEQFF

D gene: NA
J gene: TRBJ1-2
clone size: NA
CDR3 length: 15
V gene: TRBV5-4
CDR3 DNA: TGTGCCAGCAGCCCAGACGGAGGGTTTAACTATGGCTACACCTTC
CDR3 protein: CASSPDGGFNYGYTF

D gene: NA
J gene: TRBJ2-3
clone size: NA
CDR3 length: 14
V gene: TRBV5-1
CDR3 DNA: TGCGCCAGCAGCCTGGGGGACACCACAGATACGCAGTATTTT
CDR3 protein: CASSLGDTTDTQYF

D gene: TRBD2
J gene: TRBJ2-3
clone size: NA
CDR3 length: 12
V gene: TRBV30
CDR3 DNA: TGTGCCTGGGCGGGGGTAGCGGTTACGCAGTATTTT
CDR3 protein: CAWAGVAVTQYF